These 20 T cell receptor beta chains were sequenced from one sample in a study of T cells in Graves' hyperthyroidism and ophthalmopathy. Template material for amplifying TCR beta CDR3 regions consisted of RNA transcripts. The HTBI primer set drove a first-round RT-PCR of the TCR CDR3. TCRdb re-called the multiplex PCR reads with MiXCR, one entry per CDR3 protein. Here the sample spans around 350,000 distinct CDR3 sequences, over 15% being singletons. The sample consisted of blood. These receptors originate from a woman aged 18-29 years with Graves' hyperthyroidism.

This clonotype was detected many times. The chain employs TRBV6-8 and TRBJ1-5; weak D call: TRBD1 (5 bases). The V gene lost 6 bases and the J gene lost 4 bases, with 19 bases spanning the gap. CDR1 and CDR2 from the germline V gene are MNHGY and SAAAGT. This CDR3 region has 16 residues. DNA of the CDR3: TGTGCCAGCAGACTGAGGGGAGTCAGTCGGAATCAGCCCCAGCATTTT. The encoded protein is CASRLRGVSRNQPQHF.

This clonotype appeared many times. This chain uses TRBV30 with TRBJ1-1, with D uncertain. The CDR3 runs to 12 residues. CDR1 GTSNPN and CDR2 SVGIG come from the germline V gene (reference sequence). Trimming cost V 3 bases and J 6 bases, with 11 bases left between them. The CDR3 region has the DNA TGTGCCTGGAGGGGCCTGGGCTCTGAAGCTTTCTTT. The encoded protein is CAWRGLGSEAFF.

This chain joins TRBV5-1 and TRBJ2-2, with 12 bases lining up with TRBD2. The V gene's germline CDR1 is SGHRS and CDR2 YFSETQ. Trimming removed 2 bases from V and 4 bases from J; junction bases left unmatched: 6. The CDR3 length is 17 residues. The CDR3 reads CASSFLAGGPRTGELFF. The DNA for the CDR3 is TGCGCCAGCAGCTTCCTAGCGGGGGGGCCGCGCACCGGGGAGCTGTTTTTT.

This clonotype was recorded many times. The chain couples TRBV10-3 to TRBJ2-5; tentatively, D is TRBD1 or TRBD2 (5 bases each). Germline V gives CDR1 ENHRY, CDR2 SYGVKD. V lost 6 bases and J lost 5, with 19 bases in between. CDR3 length equals 15 residues. The CDR3 DNA sequence: TGTGCCATCAGGGATACTAGAGGTGGGACGGAGACCCAGTACTTC. It is translated as CAIRDTRGGTETQYF.

This chain uses TRBV27 with TRBJ2-2; TRBD2 matches at 7 bases. The V gene's germline CDR1 is MNHEY and CDR2 SMNVEV (reference sequence). J lost 5 bases, V lost 2 bases, and 5 bases had no gene match. The length of the CDR3 is 15 residues. CDR3 coding DNA: TGTGCCAGCAGTTTAAGGTCGGGGGGAACCGGGGAGCTGTTTTTT. Its protein is CASSLRSGGTGELFF.

This clonotype was recorded many times. This chain connects TRBV18 to TRBJ2-3; D perhaps matches TRBD2 (6 bases). The germline V and J ends were trimmed by 5 bases and 2 bases, with 8 bases remaining between them. This CDR3 has 13 residues. Germline values: CDR1 KGHSH, CDR2 LQKENI. CDR3 residues: CASSGGVTDTQYF. DNA of the CDR3: TGTGCCAGCTCAGGAGGGGTCACAGATACGCAGTATTTT.

This clonotype was detected many times. The gene calls are TRBV19 and TRBJ2-5; D may correspond to TRBD1 or TRBD2 (5 bases each). CDR3 length: 16 amino acids. V lost 6 bases and J 5 bases, leaving 22 bases between the germline ends. Germline assignment: CDR1 LNHDA and CDR2 SQIVND (reference sequence). For the CDR3, the DNA is TGTGCCAGTAGCCTAGGGGTCGGGGATGTGGGGGAGACCCAGTACTTC. Translated: CASSLGVGDVGETQYF.

This clonotype was counted at least ten times. The rearrangement uses TRBV5-1 and TRBJ2-5; no clear D. There are 14 residues in the CDR3. Germline V gives CDR1 SGHRS, CDR2 YFSETQ. V lost 0 bases to trimming and J lost 7 bases, with 13 bases between them. In DNA form, the CDR3 reads TGCGCCAGCAGCTTGGGCCATGAAGAAGGGACCCAGTACTTC. It translates to CASSLGHEEGTQYF. The full variable domain, rest sourced from reference TRBV5-1 and TRBJ2-5, is KAGVTQTPRYLIKTRGQQVTLSCSPISGHRSVSWYQQTPGQGLQFLFEYFSETQRNKGNFPGRFSGRQFSNSRSEMNVSTLELGDSALYLCASSLGHEEGTQYFGPGTRLLVL.

This clonotype was seen repeatedly, ten times or more. The chain employs TRBV6-1 and TRBJ1-3, with a weak D call TRBD1 (5 bases). There are 16 residues in the CDR3. V lost 2 bases to trimming and J lost 3 bases, with 14 bases between them. Germline CDR1 reads MNHNS; CDR2 reads SASEGT. The CDR3 protein is CASSELAGPFGNTIYF. The CDR3 coding sequence is TGTGCCAGCAGTGAATTGGCAGGGCCCTTTGGAAACACCATATATTTT.

Points on this clonotype: A much bigger clone sits one base away, suggesting this may be a read error. V usage is TRBV19 and J usage is TRBJ2-2, with a weak D call TRBD2 (5 bases). The CDR3 is made up of 12 amino acids. Germline CDR1 is LNHDA and CDR2 is SQIVND (reference sequence). CDR3 sequence: CASSISTGELCF. DNA of the CDR3: TGTGCCAGTAGTATCTCCACCGGGGAGCTGTGTTTT.

In its sample, this clonotype was seen many times. This chain joins TRBV24-1 and TRBJ1-3; weak D call: TRBD1 (6 bases). Germline V lookup: CDR1 KGHDR, CDR2 SFDVKD. The CDR3 loop spans 16 amino acids. V was cut by 4 bases and J by 0 bases, with 12 bases left in between. The CDR3 nucleotides read TGTGCCACCAGTGAAATACAGGGTCTCTCTGGAAACACCATATATTTT. Residues: CATSEIQGLSGNTIYF.

This clonotype was observed many times. V usage is TRBV4-1 and J usage is TRBJ1-5, with D hard to call. The germline CDR1 and CDR2 sequences are MGHRA and YSYEKL. This CDR3 comprises 13 residues. The V and J ends lost 1 base and 6 bases respectively, with 7 bases between them. DNA of the CDR3: TGCGCCAGCAGCCAAGTCGCCGCTCAGCCCCAGCATTTT. Its translation: CASSQVAAQPQHF.

The chain joins TRBV12-3 or TRBV12-4 to TRBJ1-5; D is ambiguous. The CDR3 spans 14 residues. V dropped 5 bases and J dropped 6 bases, with 14 bases sitting between them. For the CDR3, the DNA is TGTGCCAGCAGTCCAGCACGAGAAAGTCAGCCCCAGCATTTT. This sequence encodes CASSPARESQPQHF.

In its sample, this clonotype was seen many times. The genes are TRBV20-1 and TRBJ2-7; TRBD1 matches at 9 bases. The CDR3 length is 14 residues. Germline V gene data show CDR1 as DFQATT and CDR2 as SNEGSKA (reference sequence). The trim removed 6 bases at V and 2 bases at J, leaving 8 bases unmatched. The CDR3 reads CSADPGQGAYEQYF. The CDR3 nucleotides are TGCAGTGCCGATCCGGGACAGGGTGCCTACGAGCAGTACTTC.

The rearrangement links TRBV7-8 to TRBJ2-7, with 8 bases lining up with TRBD2. Germline CDR1 and CDR2: SGHVS and FQNEAQ. V was clipped by 3 bases and J by 5 bases; unmatched bases: 9. This CDR3 contains 15 residues. The CDR3 region has the DNA TGTGCCAGCAGCTTGGTCGGGGGGGCATTCGACGAGCAGTACTTC. This sequence encodes CASSLVGGAFDEQYF.

This clonotype has a count of ten or more. The CDR3 region is CASSYSPGESYEQYF. CDR3 DNA sequence: TGTGCCAGCAGTTATAGTCCGGGAGAAAGTTACGAGCAGTACTTC. V is TRBV6-5 and J is TRBJ2-7; D may be TRBD2 (6 bases). CDR1 is MNHEY and CDR2 is SVGAGI in the germline V gene. The germline V and J ends were trimmed by 3 bases and 4 bases, with 16 bases remaining between them. The CDR3 consists of 15 residues.

This clonotype came up many times. CDR3 bases: TGTGCCAGCAGTTTTCCGCCCAACCCCCAGCATTTT. It yields the protein CASSFPPNPQHF. V is TRBV28 and J is TRBJ1-5; D unresolved. Trimming cost V 3 bases and J 10 bases, with 10 bases left between them. Germline V lookup: CDR1 MDHEN, CDR2 SYDVKM. The CDR3 runs 12 residues.

This clonotype was seen a handful of times. The J gene is TRBJ2-7, the V gene TRBV6-5, with D possibly matching TRBD1 (5 bases). CDR1 and CDR2 from the germline V gene are MNHEY and SVGAGI. V was trimmed by 5 bases and J by 2 bases, leaving 10 bases between them. The CDR3 length is 13 residues. The CDR3 spells CASSNQGTYEQYF. CDR3 nucleotide sequence: TGTGCCAGCAGTAACCAGGGTACCTACGAGCAGTACTTC.

This clonotype was seen ten or more times. V and J are TRBV10-3 and TRBJ2-5; a possible D gene is TRBD2 (6 bases). This CDR3 spans 14 amino acids. V was cut by 6 bases and J by 1 base, with 12 bases left in between. Germline CDR1 reads ENHRY; CDR2 reads SYGVKD. CDR3 residues: CAIRDSGTQETQYF. As DNA, the CDR3 is TGTGCCATCAGGGATAGCGGAACCCAAGAGACCCAGTACTTC.

In its sample, this clonotype was seen many times. V gene TRBV6-5 combines with J gene TRBJ1-5; D is possibly TRBD1 (6 bases). Trimming took off 2 bases at V and 3 bases at J, with 8 bases between the two ends. The CDR3 is 14 residues long. Germline V CDR1 and CDR2: MNHEY, SVGAGI. The chain's CDR3 is CASSYRGINQPQHF. The CDR3 nucleotides are TGTGCCAGCAGTTACAGGGGGATCAATCAGCCCCAGCATTTT.